A single sample gave rise to the 3 T cell receptor beta chains below, sequenced in a study of T cell changes during pregnancy in multiple sclerosis. Assay: immunoSEQ multiplex PCR; the TCRdb copy retains only in-frame clones and omits some. The top ten hold 5.3% of the sample, which has over 55,000 clones, around nine tenths seen once. Sequenced: peripheral blood from another person, used as feeder cells. Source of these receptors: a human donor whose cells served as feeder cells for cultures in a pregnancy study.

The chain recombines TRBV29-1 with TRBJ1-2; 12 nucleotides agree with TRBD1. The germline V gene encodes CDR1 SQVTM and CDR2 ANQGSEA. This CDR3 contains 14 residues. The J segment lost 8 bases and the V segment lost 2 bases, leaving 6 bases of the junction unmatched. The CDR3 region has the DNA TGCAGCGTTGAACCGGGACAGGGGGCGGGCGGCTACACCTTC. Its protein is CSVEPGQGAGGYTF. The variable domain in full, with the rest retrieved from reference TRBV29-1 and TRBJ1-2, is SAVISQKPSRDICQRGTSLTIQCQVDSQVTMMFWYRQQPGQSLTLIATANQGSEATYESGFVIDKFPISRPNLTFSTLTVSNMSPEDSSIYLCSVEPGQGAGGYTFGSGTRLTVV.

V gene TRBV7-9 combines with J gene TRBJ2-3; 8 bases are a match to TRBD2. The CDR3 consists of 14 residues. Per the germline V gene, CDR1 is SEHNR and CDR2 is FQNEAQ (reference sequence). Germline trimming cut 8 bases from V and 2 bases from J; bases unmatched to any gene: 6. The CDR3 nucleotides are TGTGCCAGCGGTTTAGCGGGATACACAGATACGCAGTATTTT. Protein product: CASGLAGYTDTQYF.

The V and J genes are TRBV28 and TRBJ1-5, with a weak D call TRBD1 (6 bases). Germline V gene lookup returns CDR1 MDHEN and CDR2 SYDVKM. The CDR3 runs to 14 residues. Trimming pared 6 bases from V and 5 bases from J, leaving 14 bases between. As DNA, the CDR3 is TGTGCCAGCAGCCCCGGACAGATGTATCAGCCCCAGCATTTT. Protein sequence: CASSPGQMYQPQHF.